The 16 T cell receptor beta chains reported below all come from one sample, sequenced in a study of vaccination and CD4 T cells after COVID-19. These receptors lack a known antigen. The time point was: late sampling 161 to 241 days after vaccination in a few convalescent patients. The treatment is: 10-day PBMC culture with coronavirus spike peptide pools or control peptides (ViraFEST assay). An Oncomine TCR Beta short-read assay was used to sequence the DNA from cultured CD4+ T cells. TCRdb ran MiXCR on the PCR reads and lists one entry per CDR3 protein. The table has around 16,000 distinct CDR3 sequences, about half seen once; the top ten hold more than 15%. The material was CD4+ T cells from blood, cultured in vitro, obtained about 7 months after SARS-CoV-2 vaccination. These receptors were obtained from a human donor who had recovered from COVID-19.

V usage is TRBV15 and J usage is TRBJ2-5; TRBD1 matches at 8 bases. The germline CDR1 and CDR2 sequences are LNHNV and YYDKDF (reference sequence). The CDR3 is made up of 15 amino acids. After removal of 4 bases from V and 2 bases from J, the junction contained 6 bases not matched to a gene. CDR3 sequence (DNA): TGTGCCACCAGCAAGGACAGGGCGTTTCAAGAGACCCAGTACTTC. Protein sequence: CATSKDRAFQETQYF.

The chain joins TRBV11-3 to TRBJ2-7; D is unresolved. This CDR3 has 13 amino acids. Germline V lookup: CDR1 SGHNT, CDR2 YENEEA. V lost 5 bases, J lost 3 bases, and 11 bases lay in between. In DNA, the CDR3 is TGTGCCAGCAGCATGGAGATGCGCTACGAGCAGTACTTC. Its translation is CASSMEMRYEQYF.

This CDR3 is CASSRGGNQPQHF. Written as DNA, the CDR3 is TGTGCCAGCTCCAGGGGAGGCAATCAGCCCCAGCATTTT. The chain has TRBV7-3 and TRBJ1-5; TRBD1 is a possible D gene (6 bases). Deletions cut 8 bases from V and 2 bases from J, with 10 bases between. Germline values: CDR1 SGHTA, CDR2 FQGTGA. The CDR3 sequence is 13 residues long.

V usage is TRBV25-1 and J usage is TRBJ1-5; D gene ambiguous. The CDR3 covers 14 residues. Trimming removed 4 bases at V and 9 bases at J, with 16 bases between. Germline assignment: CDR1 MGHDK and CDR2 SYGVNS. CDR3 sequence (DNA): TGTGCCAGCAGTGTAACGACGGCCTCGGGGCCCCAGCATTTT. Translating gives CASSVTTASGPQHF. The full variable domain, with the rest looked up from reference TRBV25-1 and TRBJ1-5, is EADIYQTPRYLVIGTGKKITLECSQTMGHDKMYWYQQDPGMELHLIHYSYGVNSTEKGDLSSESTVSRIRTEHFPLTLESARPSHTSQYLCASSVTTASGPQHFGDGTRLSIL.

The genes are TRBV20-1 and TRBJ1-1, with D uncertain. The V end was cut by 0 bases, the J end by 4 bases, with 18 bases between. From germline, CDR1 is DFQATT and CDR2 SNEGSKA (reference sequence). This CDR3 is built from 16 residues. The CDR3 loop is CSARDFSDPGRTEAFF. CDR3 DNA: TGCAGTGCTAGAGATTTCAGCGACCCCGGACGCACTGAAGCTTTCTTT.

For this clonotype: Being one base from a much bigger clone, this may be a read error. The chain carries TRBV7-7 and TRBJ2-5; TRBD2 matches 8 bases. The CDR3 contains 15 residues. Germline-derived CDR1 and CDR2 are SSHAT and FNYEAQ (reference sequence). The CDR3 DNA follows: TGTGCTAGCAGCTTTGGCGGGGGGTCGGGCGAGACCCAGTACTTC. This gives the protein CASSFGGGSGETQYF.

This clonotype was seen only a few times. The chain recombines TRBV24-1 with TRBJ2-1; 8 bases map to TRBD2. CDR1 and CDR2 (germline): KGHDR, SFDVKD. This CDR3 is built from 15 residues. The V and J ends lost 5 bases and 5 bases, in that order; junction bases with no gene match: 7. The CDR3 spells CATSAGLAADNEQFF. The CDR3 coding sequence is TGTGCCACCAGTGCCGGACTAGCCGCCGACAATGAGCAGTTCTTC.

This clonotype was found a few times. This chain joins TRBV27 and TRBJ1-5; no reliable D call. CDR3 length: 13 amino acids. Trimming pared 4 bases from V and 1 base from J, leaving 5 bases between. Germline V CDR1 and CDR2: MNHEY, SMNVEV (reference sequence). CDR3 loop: CASSSVSNQPQHF. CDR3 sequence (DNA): TGTGCCAGCAGTTCCGTGAGCAATCAGCCCCAGCATTTT.

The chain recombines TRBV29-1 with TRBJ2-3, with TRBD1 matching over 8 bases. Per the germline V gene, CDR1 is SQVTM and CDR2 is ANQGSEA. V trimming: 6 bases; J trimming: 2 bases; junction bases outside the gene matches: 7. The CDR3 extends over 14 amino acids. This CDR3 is CSVTGAGATDTQYF. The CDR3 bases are TGCAGCGTGACAGGGGCTGGGGCCACAGATACGCAGTATTTT.

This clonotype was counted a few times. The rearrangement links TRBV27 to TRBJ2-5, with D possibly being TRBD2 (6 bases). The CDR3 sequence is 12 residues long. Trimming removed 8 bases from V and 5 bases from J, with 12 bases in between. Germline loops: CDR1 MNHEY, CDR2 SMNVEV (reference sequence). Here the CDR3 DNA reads TGTGCCAGCGGGAGGCGGTGGGAGACCCAGTACTTC. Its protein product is CASGRRWETQYF.

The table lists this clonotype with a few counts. The chain's CDR3 is CASSSVHNTEAFF. The DNA of the CDR3 is TGTGCCAGCAGTTCCGTGCACAACACTGAAGCTTTCTTT. The chain recombines TRBV27 with TRBJ1-1; unclear D gene. This CDR3 region has 13 residues. V lost 4 bases, J lost 2 bases, and 8 bases lay in between. The germline CDR1 and CDR2 sequences are MNHEY and SMNVEV (reference sequence).

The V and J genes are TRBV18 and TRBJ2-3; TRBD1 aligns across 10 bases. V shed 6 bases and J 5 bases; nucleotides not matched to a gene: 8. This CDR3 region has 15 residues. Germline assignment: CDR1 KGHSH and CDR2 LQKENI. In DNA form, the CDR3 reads TGTGCCAGCTCCCCTAGGACAGGGGGAGGAGATACGCAGTATTTT. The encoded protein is CASSPRTGGGDTQYF.

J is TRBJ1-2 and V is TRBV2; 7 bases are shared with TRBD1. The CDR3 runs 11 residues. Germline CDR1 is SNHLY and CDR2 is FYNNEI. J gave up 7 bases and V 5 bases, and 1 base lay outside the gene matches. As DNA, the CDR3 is TGTGCCAGCAGTCGGGACAGTGGCTACACCTTC. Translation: CASSRDSGYTF. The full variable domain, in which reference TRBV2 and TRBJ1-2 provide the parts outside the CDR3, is EPEVTQTPSHQVTQMGQEVILRCVPISNHLYFYWYRQILGQKVEFLVSFYNNEISEKSEIFDDQFSVERPDGSNFTLKIRSTKLEDSAMYFCASSRDSGYTFGSGTRLTVV.

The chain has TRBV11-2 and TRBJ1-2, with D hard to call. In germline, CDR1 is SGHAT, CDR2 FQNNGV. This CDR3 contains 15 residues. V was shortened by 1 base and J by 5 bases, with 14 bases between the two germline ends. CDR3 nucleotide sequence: TGTGCCAGCAGCTTAGGGAGTAATCGACCTTATGGCTACACCTTC. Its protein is CASSLGSNRPYGYTF.

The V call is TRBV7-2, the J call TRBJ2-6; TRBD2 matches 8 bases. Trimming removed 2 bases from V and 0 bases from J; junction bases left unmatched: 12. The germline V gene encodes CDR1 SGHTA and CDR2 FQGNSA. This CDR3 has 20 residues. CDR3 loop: CASSLFIGAGGYSGANVLTF. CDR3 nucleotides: TGTGCCAGCAGCTTATTTATCGGGGCGGGGGGTTACTCTGGGGCCAACGTCCTGACTTTC.

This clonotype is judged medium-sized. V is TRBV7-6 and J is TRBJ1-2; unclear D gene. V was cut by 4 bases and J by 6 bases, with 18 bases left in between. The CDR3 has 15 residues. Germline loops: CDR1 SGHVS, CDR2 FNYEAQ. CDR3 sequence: CASSSRTGFSNGYTF. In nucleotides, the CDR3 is TGTGCCAGCAGCTCGCGTACGGGATTTTCTAATGGCTACACCTTC.